Here is one TCR beta chain with its context. Its antigen is currently not known. Base qualities are not provided; no much larger clone lies one nucleotide away. In total, roughly 710 healthy bone marrow donors made up the cohort. At the time of sampling, all cohort members were nominally healthy, though unrecorded immune exposures were likely present. The donor was CMV seronegative and was included in the group of hundreds of seronegative cohort members. Every donor gave a peripheral blood sample, and the peripheral blood mononuclear cells from that sample were used for TCR beta sequencing. The Qiagen DNeasy Blood Extraction Kit was used to extract genomic DNA from the blood cell samples. CDR1 MNHEY and CDR2 SVGAGI are derived from the germline V gene. Here V drops 2 bases and J drops 8 bases, and the junction holds 8 bases not matched to any gene. Inclusive of the bounding cysteine and phenylalanine, the CDR3 is 15 residues long. This entry keeps only the CDR3 DNA: 45 bases, framed from base 1.

To prepare the library, the immunoSEQ multiplex PCR assay was applied. For the multiplex PCR, a mixture combining 60 forward primers for TCR Vbeta segments and 13 reverse primers for TCR Jbeta segments was used. The CDR3 region of rearranged TCR beta genes was amplified from genomic DNA by a multiplex PCR assay. The Illumina HiSeq System was used to sequence the amplified TCR beta libraries as 87-base-pair reads. In the paper's pipeline: A later analysis counted approximately 74 million unique TCR beta chains across the 666 repertoires, and approximately 11 million of these chains were shared by at least two donors. Raw reads were error-corrected and collapsed into unique sequences by a nearest-neighbor algorithm in which closely related sequences were merged to remove PCR and sequencing errors. Alignment of CDR3 sequences to IMGT reference sequences was used to assign V, D and J gene segments. For a sequence to be retained, a match of at least six nucleotides to both a V gene segment and a J gene segment was required. Rearrangements were classified as productive when the CDR3 lacked stop codons and remained in frame with V and J, and all other rearrangements were classified as non-productive. Following IMGT convention, CDR3 was defined as the stretch from the second conserved V-encoded cysteine to the conserved J-encoded phenylalanine. The earlier analysis of about 530 of the donors excluded any sequence lacking an unambiguous match to a single V gene segment. In an earlier analysis of 587 of the donors, V segments were called functional above 56.7% productive rearrangements and were called segregating when the between-donor standard deviation exceeded 5%. A statistical classification framework was developed to diagnose cytomegalovirus status using the catalog of TCR beta chain sequences. In a later analysis, V and J genes were assigned by comparing TCR nucleotide sequences against IMGT/GENE-DB human TR gene sequences. The TCRdist pipeline was used in a later analysis to assign CDR3 sequences and most-parsimonious VDJ recombination scenarios. In a later analysis, each TCR beta chain was defined by its CDR3 amino acid sequence together with its V-gene family, and reads lacking a unique V-gene family were excluded. A later analysis removed roughly 590 highly shared, low-generation-probability nucleotide sequences to deal with suspected cross-contamination and a sequencing artifact. For each public chain, a later analysis derived a clonal expansion index from normalized ranks of inferred template counts within each repertoire. In a later analysis, generation probabilities were computed with a VDJ recombination model fitted to out-of-frame rearrangements, and the resulting probabilities were checked against IGoR. A later analysis scored TCR-TCR, TCR-HLA and TCR-CMV co-occurrence with hypergeometric tests, applying a repertoire-size bias correction to TCR pairs. To estimate false discovery rates, a later analysis permuted the HLA or CMV assignments 20 times. A later analysis grouped co-occurring TCRs with DBSCAN, adding TCRdist sequence similarity when clustering within HLA-allele-positive subsets. Repertoires with fewer than 30,000 or more than 120,000 public chains were left out of co-occurrence clustering, as were four to six repertoires with anomalous nucleotide sharing. This immuneACCESS table, as held by TCRdb, lists in-frame sequences with V and J called but not all clones. Of the missing ones, under half trace to an unresolved V gene in checked studies; the others have no known cause. That table furnishes V, J and clone size, whereas the DNA furnished D and trimming. This sample holds under 300,000 clones; around 90% were observed only once. About 1.5% of the sample is in the top ten clones.

This sample is part of a study of cytomegalovirus exposure and HLA in healthy donors (dated by TCRdb to between 2016 and 2019). For the study in its entirety: According to an earlier analysis of a few hundred of the donors, 200 million or so T cells yielded 90 million to 140 million unique TCR beta sequences and about 280 Gb of sequence data. About 330 gigabases of sequencing data and 75 million to 85 million unique TCR sequences made up an early release that covered around 640 HLA-typed donors. The genetic ancestry cluster associated with self-reported Caucasian donors included 81% of the 300 to 450 genotyped donors. The aim of the study was to test whether cataloging public T cell receptors could identify signatures of past pathogen exposure. Using immunosequencing, the study profiled T cell repertoires from about 650 subjects and related those repertoires to cytomegalovirus serostatus. Besides the first cohort of roughly 640 subjects, a separate validation cohort made up of roughly 130 different subjects was used. The study combined high-throughput TCR immunosequencing, statistical association of individual TCRs with disease status, and machine learning to predict cytomegalovirus infection status. A later analysis re-examined previously published TCR beta repertoires from over 500 donors and added high-resolution HLA genotyping to investigate patterns of TCR occurrence. The later analysis used no new phenotypic data to find candidate immune exposures, relying instead on TCR beta sequences and their occurrence across donors. An earlier analysis of several hundred of the donors applied high-throughput TCR beta sequencing to assess whether each TCR beta V gene segment acted as functional or pseudogenic. Donor age, sex, ethnicity and CMV serostatus were compiled alongside the repertoire data. A later genetic analysis took genome-wide SNP genotypes for about 55% of the roughly 700 donors and used that subset as a discovery cohort. All discovery cohort repertoires had been generated on a single sequencing platform. HLA typing included class I and class II loci at four-digit resolution. Typing coverage differed by locus: A, B, C, DRB1 and DQB1 were typed in about 629-640 donors, DQA1 in about 500, DPA1 in some 570, and DPB1 in just under 490. Roughly five DR-DQ haplotypes were treated as single units for association and clustering because of strong linkage in the cohort. Among 398 genotyped donors of the cohort, an average of approximately 240,000 unique TCR beta nucleotide sequences were sequenced per donor, around a sixth of them non-productive.

Here is what the overall study found, with its caveats: A later analysis found that most CMV-associated TCR beta chains appeared HLA-restricted, with HLA associations seemingly driven largely by CMV exposure. Sequencing depth was assumed to be roughly uniform across donors in the presence/absence analyses, though that assumption may not hold. Strong co-occurrence of HLA alleles, especially DR and DQ, made assigning TCR associations to individual alleles difficult. In an earlier analysis of about 600 of the donors, most TCR beta V segments appeared in productive rearrangements about 90% or about 30% of the time, broadly matching IMGT annotations. A later analysis found that HLA-associated TCR beta chains were more clonally expanded and had lower generation probabilities than equally common non-associated chains. A further reported finding was that TCR beta sequences accurately predicted the HLA-A and HLA-B alleles for most subjects in the first cohort. V-gene and J-gene trimming of TCR beta chains was associated with a missense DCLRE1C variant in a later genetic analysis, and the association was replicated in an independent cohort. Linkage disequilibrium might explain the correlated functional status among segregating V segments, but an unknown experimental factor could not be ruled out. In a later analysis, over 15,000 TCR beta sequences were associated with specific HLA alleles at a false discovery rate of 0.05. The classifier was reported to diagnose cytomegalovirus status with high specificity and sensitivity in both the original and validation cohorts. The only immune exposure information available for the cohort was CMV serostatus. The cohort was sequenced for TCR beta chains only, and without alpha or paired-chain data the features that could be detected were limited. Because some donors lacked HLA typing at each locus, the association tests relied only on the typed subset. Most TCR sequences were observed very rarely across donors, whereas some public TCRs were present in many individuals. According to a later analysis, parvovirus B19, influenza, CMV and Epstein-Barr virus appeared linked to several top co-occurrence clusters. It was suggested by the authors that the approach could potentially be generalized to other disease states and immunological phenotypes. In vitro tests confirmed that a few of the cytomegalovirus-associated TCR beta chains recognize cytomegalovirus antigens. Some IMGT-functional V segments, including TRBV6-2 and TRBV6-3, could not be distinguished by the 87-base-pair reads and were therefore excluded. Because counts were too low, 15 to 20 rarely observed V segments, including chromosome 9 orphons, were excluded from the earlier analysis of 587 of the donors. A cluster of highly shared sequence variants was judged likely to represent a technical artifact of the sequencing pipeline. According to a later analysis, TCR association rates differed among HLA loci, with DRB1 alleles showing the most associated TCRs and HLA-C alleles showing the fewest. In a later genetic analysis, fewer N-insertions in productive TCRs were reported among donors in an Asian-associated ancestry cluster than the approximately 710-donor mean. The study listed approximately 160 TCR beta chains as associated with cytomegalovirus.

The source material was PBMCs. Here the chain combines TRBV6-5 and TRBJ2-1, with TRBD2 identical over 8 junction bases. The sequence was collected from a girl aged 2 to 9 in good health and CMV-seronegative. CDR3 sequence: CASSYGGRTEDEQFF. The sequenced DNA is TGTGCCAGCAGTTACGGCGGGAGGACCGAAGATGAGCAGTTCTTC.